This TCR beta chain emerged from a study of OX40 agonist ivuxolimab in advanced cancers. Study-level information: Ivuxolimab, an agonist antibody against OX40 (CD134), was given to patients.

General study findings and limits: At doses 0.1 to 3.0 mg/kg, CD4+ and CD8+ clones expanded. Antigen specificity remained undetermined for the expanded peripheral T cells.

Method: immunoSEQ multiplex PCR; TCRdb's copy keeps in-frame clones and lacks some. The sample consists of more than 40,000 clones, 90% to 95% of them appearing once. For this clone: Its antigen is still unknown.

V lost 6 bases, J lost 6 bases, and 7 bases stayed unmatched. The germline V gene has CDR1 MDHEN and CDR2 SYDVKM. CDR3 length: 13 residues. This sequence joins TRBV28 and TRBJ2-7; 8 positions match TRBD1. This receptor was obtained from an adult with an advanced solid tumor such as melanoma, head and neck, liver or kidney cancer. Here the sequenced sample was CD4+ or CD8+ T cells sorted from blood, taken in a trial of the OX40 agonist ivuxolimab. Here the CDR3 reads CASRGRGLGEQYV. The CDR3 coding sequence is TGTGCCAGCAGGGGCAGGGGGCTTGGCGAGCAGTACGTC.